Below are 3 T cell receptor beta chains sequenced from a single sample in a study of CD8 T cells in ankylosing spondylitis. Study results and limitations: Seemingly distinctive of ankylosing spondylitis blood was a TCR beta motif formed by eight highly homologous variants.

The antigens these receptors bind are not known. TCRdb ran MiXCR on the 5' RACE reads and lists one entry per CDR3 protein. Here the sample spans more than 300,000 distinct CDR3 sequences, less than 9.5% being singletons. The material sequenced was blood, either unsorted or a sorted T cell fraction (not recorded which). The receptors stem from a male donor with ankylosing spondylitis.

The table lists this clonotype with many counts. The genes are TRBV29-1 and TRBJ2-1; 12 bases fit TRBD2. Germline V gene sequence: CDR1 SQVTM, CDR2 ANQGSEA. CDR3 length: 14 amino acids. The junction had 8 bases not matched to a gene; V was cut back by 6 bases and J by 8 bases. The CDR3 DNA reads as TGCAGCGTGGAGCCTAGCGGGAGGGTTGATGAGCAGTTCTTC. This gives the protein CSVEPSGRVDEQFF.

This chain uses TRBV5-1 with TRBJ2-5; 7 bases map to TRBD2. CDR1 is SGHRS, CDR2 YFSETQ, per germline. CDR3 length: 16 residues. V trimming: 1 base; J trimming: 4 bases; junction bases outside the gene matches: 10. Written as DNA, the CDR3 is TGCGCCAGCAGCTTGAGACAACGGAGGGAGGGAGAGACCCAGTACTTC. Its translation is CASSLRQRREGETQYF.

This clonotype appeared many times. The gene calls are TRBV15 and TRBJ2-2; TRBD2 matches 7 bases. The ends lost 2 bases at V and 4 bases at J; junction bases unmatched: 7. CDR1 is LNHNV and CDR2 is YYDKDF in the germline V gene (reference sequence). The CDR3 length is 16 residues. CDR3 amino acids: CATSRPSGRSTGELFF. CDR3 coding DNA: TGTGCCACCAGCAGACCTAGCGGAAGATCCACCGGGGAGCTGTTTTTT. The whole variable domain, filled in from reference TRBV15 and TRBJ2-2, reads DAMVIQNPRYQVTQFGKPVTLSCSQTLNHNVMYWYQQKSSQAPKLLFHYYDKDFNNEADTPDNFQSRRPNTSFCFLDIRSPGLGDTAMYLCATSRPSGRSTGELFFGEGSRLTVL.